This TCR beta chain was captured in a study of T cells in localized non-small cell lung cancer. Whole-study findings and limits: Heterogeneity remains possible because sequencing was limited to only one tumor region. Uninvolved nearby lung showed the greatest T cell clonality, exceeding that found in tumor. Of the top 100 tumor clones, median roughly 60 were in adjacent lung, 25 to 30 among its top 100. With higher T cell density in blood came longer overall survival.

The table came from immunoSEQ multiplex PCR; TCRdb's copy has only in-frame clones and leaves some out. The sample contains tens of thousands of clones, around four fifths of which appear only once. The V end was cut by 0 bases, the J end by 4 bases, with 10 bases between. Germline CDR1 is SGHTS and CDR2 is YDEGEE. The CDR3 length is 14 residues. On this clone itself: Its antigen is not known.

The chain employs TRBV5-8 and TRBJ1-2; perhaps TRBD1 as D (5 bases). Sample: peripheral blood, taken before any cancer treatment. This TCR was sampled from an older female donor with stage I lung adenocarcinoma. CDR3 DNA sequence: TGTGCCAGCAGCTTGGACGGGGGAAGCTATGGCTACACCTTC. It codes for CASSLDGGSYGYTF.